These 23 T cell receptor beta chains came from one sample sequenced in a study of blood T cells in healthy people across ages (dated by TCRdb to between 2015 and 2016). The library came from 5' RACE. The reads were generated on an Illumina HiSeq 2500. A second PCR of roughly 6 to 12 cycles was performed with a sample-barcoded 5' primer and a J-beta primer mix. TCRdb reprocessing: public reads trimmed at Q25 with fastp, clones called with MiXCR, in-frame beta chains kept. Entries that share a CDR3 protein sequence are merged under the most common genes and DNA. The sample table lists fewer than 800,000 distinct CDR3 sequences, roughly 30% of them with a count of one. Approximately 15% of the sample rests with the top ten. The specimen was blood. The receptor set was obtained from a woman of 80 years or more in good health. Donor details come from another sample of the same person, matched by shared clones.

This clonotype was detected only a few times. This sequence joins TRBV11-2 and TRBJ2-3, with 7 bases identical to TRBD2. The trim removed 6 bases at V and 3 bases at J, leaving 9 bases unmatched. Germline V gene data show CDR1 as SGHAT and CDR2 as FQNNGV. The CDR3 loop spans 15 amino acids. CDR3 sequence: CASRSWGGRTDTQYF. In nucleotides, the CDR3 is TGTGCCAGCAGATCATGGGGGGGAAGAACAGATACGCAGTATTTT.

This clonotype appeared a few times. This clone may be a read error of a much larger clone one base away. The rearrangement links TRBV6-2 or TRBV6-3 to TRBJ2-5; 8 bases are shared with TRBD1. Germline-derived CDR1 and CDR2 are MNHEY and SVGEGT. The CDR3 totals 14 residues. J was trimmed by 11 bases and V by 4 bases; bases with no gene match: 12. The CDR3: CASSWTGWGGEQYF. DNA of the CDR3: TGTGCCAGCAGTTGGACAGGGTGGGGAGGTGAGCAGTACTTC.

As regards this clonotype: Given a much more abundant clone one base away, this may be a read error. V is TRBV20-1 and J is TRBJ2-5; weak D call: TRBD1 (5 bases). There are 13 residues in the CDR3. The V end was cut by 1 base, the J end by 11 bases, with 17 bases between. Germline V CDR1 and CDR2: DFQATT, SNEGSKA (reference sequence). CDR3 nucleotide sequence: TGCAGTGCTAGAGTTCAGGGAAACTACAAGCAGTACTTC. As protein: CSARVQGNYKQYF.

This clonotype was counted a single time. V usage is TRBV25-1 and J usage is TRBJ2-1; 11 positions agree with TRBD2. The germline V gene encodes CDR1 MGHDK and CDR2 SYGVNS. V lost 5 bases and J lost 7; bases outside the gene matches: 13. This CDR3 contains 17 residues. The CDR3 sequence is CASSTEGLAGGGNEQFF. CDR3 nucleotide sequence: TGTGCCAGCAGTACTGAGGGGCTAGCGGGGGGAGGAAATGAGCAGTTCTTC.

A word on this clonotype: The junction and the germline gene differ at one end; a read error may be behind it. The chain recombines TRBV2 with TRBJ1-6; TRBD1 aligns across 10 bases. In germline, CDR1 is SNHLY, CDR2 FYNNEI. The CDR3 has 13 amino acids. The CDR3, as DNA: TGTGCCAGCAGTGGGGACAGGGGATCGCCCCCCCACTTT. Residues: CASSGDRGSPPHF.

The gene calls are TRBV7-2 and TRBJ2-5, with 10 bases matching TRBD2. This CDR3 region has 17 residues. The V gene end was trimmed by 1 base and the J gene end by 5 bases; junction bases not matched to a gene: 10. The germline CDR1 and CDR2 sequences are SGHTA and FQGNSA. CDR3 DNA: TGTGCCAGCAGCTTAGGTGTTAGCGGGGGGACTGGGGAGACCCAGTACTTC. Protein sequence: CASSLGVSGGTGETQYF. Filled out from reference TRBV7-2 and TRBJ2-5, the complete variable domain reads GAGVSQSPSNKVTEKGKDVELRCDPISGHTALYWYRQSLGQGLEFLIYFQGNSAPDKSGLPSDRFSAERTGGSVSTLTIQRTQQEDSAVYLCASSLGVSGGTGETQYFGPGTRLLVL.

This clonotype was detected only a few times. The chain links TRBV30 to TRBJ1-2; no clear D. Germline CDR1 is GTSNPN and CDR2 is SVGIG (reference sequence). The CDR3 contains 13 residues. V was trimmed by 1 base and J by 3 bases, leaving 9 bases between them. This CDR3 is CAWSEDGYYGYTF. The CDR3, as DNA: TGTGCCTGGAGTGAGGACGGTTACTATGGCTACACCTTC.

This clonotype showed up just a few times. A read error is possible here, since a much larger clone lies one base away. The V and J genes are TRBV18 and TRBJ2-1; possibly TRBD1 or TRBD2 for D (5 bases each). TRBJ2-7 matches the DNA end more closely, so the J call is doubtful. CDR1 is KGHSH and CDR2 is LQKENI in the germline V gene. The CDR3 runs 16 residues. Written as DNA, the CDR3 is TGTGCCAGCTCACCACCGGGACCCCGCTCCTACAATGAGCAGTACTTC. It translates to CASSPPGPRSYNEQYF.

The table lists this clonotype with many counts. The chain is built from TRBV6-5 and TRBJ2-1; 9 bases agree with TRBD1. There are 15 residues in the CDR3. V shed 10 bases and J 9 bases; nucleotides not matched to a gene: 16. Germline V CDR1 and CDR2: MNHEY, SVGAGI. The CDR3, as DNA: TGTGCCACCAGACAGGGGGACGTTCGCATTAGTGAGCAGTTCTTC. The encoded protein is CATRQGDVRISEQFF.

The V gene is TRBV6-2 or TRBV6-3, the J gene TRBJ2-3; maybe TRBD1 (5 bases). V shed 6 bases and J shed 5 bases, with 12 bases lying between them. CDR1 and CDR2 from the germline V gene are MNHEY and SVGEGT. The CDR3 covers 13 residues. CDR3: CASRYRIQDTQYF. CDR3 coding DNA: TGTGCCAGCAGGTACAGGATACAAGATACGCAGTATTTT.

This clonotype was seen repeatedly, ten times or more. The V and J genes are TRBV20-1 and TRBJ2-1; 9 bases match TRBD1. The CDR3 consists of 14 residues. J gave up 8 bases and V 6 bases, and 11 bases lay outside the gene matches. The V gene's germline CDR1 is DFQATT and CDR2 SNEGSKA (reference sequence). CDR3 in amino acids: CSALTGGIDDEQFF. The DNA of the CDR3 is TGCAGTGCCCTGACAGGGGGGATAGACGATGAGCAGTTCTTC.

The V and J genes are TRBV29-1 and TRBJ2-7; no clear D. The J call may not be correct, given that the DNA end is closer to TRBJ2-5. Germline V gene sequence: CDR1 SQVTM, CDR2 ANQGSEA. This CDR3 spans 12 amino acids. CDR3 amino acids: CSVDSLGETQYF. CDR3 in DNA: TGCAGCGTTGATAGCCTAGGAGAGACCCAGTACTTC.

This clonotype showed up many times. As DNA, the CDR3 is TGTGCCAGCAGTATACAGGGCCTCCAGAAGACCCAGTACTTC. This gives the protein CASSIQGLQKTQYF. This chain connects TRBV5-5 to TRBJ2-5; tentatively, D is TRBD1 (6 bases). Germline V gene sequence: CDR1 SGHKS, CDR2 YYEKEE (reference sequence). The germline V and J ends were trimmed by 5 bases and 6 bases, with 17 bases remaining between them. The CDR3 is 14 amino acids.

Of note for this clonotype: This may be a read error, as it is one base from a much larger clone. V gene TRBV10-3 combines with J gene TRBJ2-5; the match to TRBD1 covers 7 bases. Germline CDR1 ENHRY, CDR2 SYGVKD. The CDR3 totals 15 residues. The CDR3 sequence: CAISERGAGGETRYF. DNA of the CDR3: TGTGCCATCAGTGAGCGGGGAGCAGGGGGTGAGACCCGGTACTTC.

This clonotype came up a few times. This chain links TRBV5-1 with TRBJ1-1; TRBD1 might be the D (6 bases). CDR1 SGHRS and CDR2 YFSETQ come from the germline V gene. The CDR3 has 17 amino acids. Trimming shortened V by 7 bases and J by 0 bases, and 22 bases separated the two germline ends. Written as DNA, the CDR3 is TGCGCCAGCCACCCCCGGGGGGCCCCCCAAATGAACACTGAAGCTTTCTTT. Translated, it gives CASHPRGAPQMNTEAFF.

The V call is TRBV11-2, the J call TRBJ2-5; D is uncertain. CDR1 is SGHAT, CDR2 FQNNGV, per germline. Trimming cost V 1 base and J 2 bases, with 14 bases left between them. The CDR3 has 16 amino acids. The CDR3 DNA sequence: TGTGCCAGCAGCTTAGGGACCCACAGCGTTCAAGAGACCCAGTACTTC. The encoded protein is CASSLGTHSVQETQYF.

The rearrangement links TRBV7-9 to TRBJ2-6, with TRBD1 as a possible D gene (6 bases). This CDR3 comprises 16 residues. V was clipped by 8 bases and J by 0 bases, with 14 bases between them. CDR1 is SEHNR, CDR2 FQNEAQ, per germline (reference sequence). DNA of the CDR3: TGTGCCAGCGGGGTAGACAGGCCCTCTGGGGCCAACGTCCTGACTTTC. Amino acids: CASGVDRPSGANVLTF.

This clonotype occurred a few times. CDR3 region: CASSPGSVNQWDNEQFF. The CDR3 DNA reads as TGTGCCAGCAGCCCGGGGAGCGTGAACCAATGGGACAATGAGCAGTTCTTC. The chain has TRBV7-3 and TRBJ2-1; D is perhaps TRBD2 (5 bases). The V end was cut by 5 bases, the J end by 5 bases, with 22 bases between. Germline CDR1 and CDR2: SGHTA and FQGTGA. This CDR3 is built from 17 residues.

The chain joins TRBV11-1 to TRBJ1-1; no reliable D call. This CDR3 has 11 amino acids. Trimming stripped 2 bases from V and 11 bases from J, with 9 bases between. The germline V gene encodes CDR1 SGHAT and CDR2 FQDESV (reference sequence). The DNA for the CDR3 is TGTGCCAGCAGCTTAAATTTTTATGCTTTCTTT. Encoded protein: CASSLNFYAFF.

The chain uses TRBV4-2 and TRBJ1-1; no reliable D call. The germline gives CDR1 LGHNA, CDR2 YNFKEQ. The germline V and J ends were trimmed by 0 bases and 3 bases, with 8 bases remaining between them. The CDR3 has 14 residues. CDR3 residues: CASSQDGSYTEAFF. The CDR3 region has the DNA TGTGCCAGCAGCCAAGATGGGTCATACACTGAAGCTTTCTTT.

To note about this clonotype: This may come from a read error, since a much larger clone is one base off. The V and J genes are TRBV5-5 and TRBJ2-1; D is perhaps TRBD2 (5 bases). The germline V and J ends were trimmed by 3 bases and 8 bases, with 15 bases remaining between them. Germline V gene sequence: CDR1 SGHKS, CDR2 YYEKEE (reference sequence). This CDR3 spans 14 amino acids. CDR3 coding DNA: TGTGCCAGCAGCTGTAACGGACTGGTGGATGAGCAGTTCTTC. Protein sequence: CASSCNGLVDEQFF.

The chain uses TRBV4-1 and TRBJ2-5; 9 bases are shared with TRBD2. Germline trimming cut 4 bases from V and 2 bases from J; bases unmatched to any gene: 17. The CDR3 consists of 19 residues. Germline V CDR1 and CDR2: MGHRA, YSYEKL. This CDR3 reads CASSRDRGLATAWQETQYF. The CDR3, as DNA: TGCGCCAGCAGCCGAGATAGGGGACTAGCTACGGCGTGGCAAGAGACCCAGTACTTC.

Only a few counts were recorded for this clonotype. A much larger clone differs from this one at a single base, so this may be a read error. V gene TRBV4-3 combines with J gene TRBJ2-2; 7 nucleotides agree with TRBD1. CDR3 size: 16 residues. J lost 6 bases, V lost 1 base, and 8 bases had no gene match. Germline V gene sequence: CDR1 LGHNA, CDR2 YSLEER. In DNA, the CDR3 is TGCGCCAGCAGCCAAGGTCCCCTGACAGGGTCCGGGGAGCTGTTTTTT. It codes for CASSQGPLTGSGELFF.